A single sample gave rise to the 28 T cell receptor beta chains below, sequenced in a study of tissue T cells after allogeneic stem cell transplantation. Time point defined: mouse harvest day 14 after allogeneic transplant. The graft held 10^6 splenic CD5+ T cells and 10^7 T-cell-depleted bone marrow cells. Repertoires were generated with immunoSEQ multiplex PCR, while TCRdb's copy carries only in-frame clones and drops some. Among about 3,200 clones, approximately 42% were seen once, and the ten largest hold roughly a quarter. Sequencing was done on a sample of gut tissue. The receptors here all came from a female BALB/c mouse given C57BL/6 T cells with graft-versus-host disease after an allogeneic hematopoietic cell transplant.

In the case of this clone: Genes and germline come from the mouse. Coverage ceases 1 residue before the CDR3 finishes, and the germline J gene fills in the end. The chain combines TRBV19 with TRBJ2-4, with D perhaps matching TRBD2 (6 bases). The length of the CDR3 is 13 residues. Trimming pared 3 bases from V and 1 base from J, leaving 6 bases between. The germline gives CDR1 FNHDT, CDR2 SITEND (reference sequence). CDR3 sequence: CASSTGGQNTLYF. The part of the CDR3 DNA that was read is TGTGCCAGCAGTACTGGGGGTCAAAACACCTTGTAC.

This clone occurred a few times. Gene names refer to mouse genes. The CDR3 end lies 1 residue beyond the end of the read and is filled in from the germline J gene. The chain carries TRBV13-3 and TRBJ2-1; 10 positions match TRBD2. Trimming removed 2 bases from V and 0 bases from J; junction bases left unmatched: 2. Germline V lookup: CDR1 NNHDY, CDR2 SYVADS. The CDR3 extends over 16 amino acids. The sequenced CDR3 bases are TGTGCCAGCAGTGAGGGACTGGGGAATAACTATGCTGAGCAGTTC. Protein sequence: CASSEGLGNNYAEQF. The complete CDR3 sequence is CASSEGLGNNYAEQFF.

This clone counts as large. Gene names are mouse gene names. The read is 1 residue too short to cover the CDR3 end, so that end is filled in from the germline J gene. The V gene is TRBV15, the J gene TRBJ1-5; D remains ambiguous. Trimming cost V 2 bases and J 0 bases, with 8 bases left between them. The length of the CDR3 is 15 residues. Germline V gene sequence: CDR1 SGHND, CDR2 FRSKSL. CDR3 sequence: CASSLPDNNNQAPLF. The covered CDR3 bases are TGTGCCAGCAGTTTACCCGACAATAACAACCAGGCTCCGCTT.

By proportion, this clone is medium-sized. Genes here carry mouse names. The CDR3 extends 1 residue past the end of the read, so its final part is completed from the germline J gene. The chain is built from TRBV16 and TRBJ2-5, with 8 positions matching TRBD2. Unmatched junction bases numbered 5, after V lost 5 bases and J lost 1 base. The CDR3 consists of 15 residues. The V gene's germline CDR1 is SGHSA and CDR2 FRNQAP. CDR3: CASSLDWGDQDTQYF. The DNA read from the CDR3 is TGTGCAAGCAGCCTCGACTGGGGAGACCAAGACACCCAGTAC. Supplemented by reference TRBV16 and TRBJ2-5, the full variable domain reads NAGVIQTPRHKVTGKGQEATLWCEPISGHSAVFWYRQTIVQGLEFLTYFRNQAPIDDSGMPKERFSAQMPNQSHSTLKIQSTQPQDSAVYLCASSLDWGDQDTQYFGPGTRLLVL.

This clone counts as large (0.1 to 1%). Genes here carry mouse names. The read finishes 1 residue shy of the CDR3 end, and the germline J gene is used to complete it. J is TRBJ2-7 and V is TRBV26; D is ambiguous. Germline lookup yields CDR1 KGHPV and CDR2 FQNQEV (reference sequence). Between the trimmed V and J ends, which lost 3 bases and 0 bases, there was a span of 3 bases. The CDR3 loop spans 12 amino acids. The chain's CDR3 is CASSLGSYEQYF. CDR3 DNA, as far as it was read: TGTGCCAGCAGTCTTGGCTCCTATGAACAGTAC.

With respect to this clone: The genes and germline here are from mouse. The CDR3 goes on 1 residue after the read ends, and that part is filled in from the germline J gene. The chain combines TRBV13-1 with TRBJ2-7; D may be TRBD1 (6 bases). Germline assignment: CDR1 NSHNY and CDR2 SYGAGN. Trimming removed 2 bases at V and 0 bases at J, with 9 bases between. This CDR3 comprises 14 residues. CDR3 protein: CASSERDISYEQYF. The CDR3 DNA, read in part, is TGTGCCAGCAGTGAGCGGGACATCTCCTATGAACAGTAC.

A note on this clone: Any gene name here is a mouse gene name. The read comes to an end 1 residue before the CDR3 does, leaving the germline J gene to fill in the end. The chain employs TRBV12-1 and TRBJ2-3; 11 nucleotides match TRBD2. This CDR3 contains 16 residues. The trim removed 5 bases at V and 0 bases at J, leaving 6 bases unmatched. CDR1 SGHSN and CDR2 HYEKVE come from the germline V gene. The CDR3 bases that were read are TGTGCCAGCTTTCCACGACTGGGGGGGAGTGCAGAAACGCTGTAT. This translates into CASFPRLGGSAETLY. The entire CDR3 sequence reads CASFPRLGGSAETLYF.

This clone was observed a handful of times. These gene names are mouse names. CDR3 region: CASSLRQGPYEQYF. Incomplete CDR3 DNA: TGTGCCAGCAGCTTACGACAGGGCCCCTATGAACAGTAC. The chain links TRBV3 to TRBJ2-7, with 7 positions matching TRBD1. The sequence runs out 1 residue before the end of the CDR3; the remainder is reconstructed from the germline J gene. Germline CDR1 SNHLY, CDR2 FYNGKV (reference sequence). Germline trimming cut 2 bases from V and 2 bases from J; bases unmatched to any gene: 3. This CDR3 is built from 14 residues.

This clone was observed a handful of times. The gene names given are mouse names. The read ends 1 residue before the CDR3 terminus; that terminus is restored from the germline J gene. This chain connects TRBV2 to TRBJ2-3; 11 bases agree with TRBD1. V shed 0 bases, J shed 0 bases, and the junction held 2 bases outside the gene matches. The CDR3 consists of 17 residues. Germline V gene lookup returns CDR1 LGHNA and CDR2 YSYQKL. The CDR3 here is CASSQEGQGASAETLYF. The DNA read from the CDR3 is TGTGCCAGCAGCCAAGAAGGACAGGGGGCGAGTGCAGAAACGCTGTAT.

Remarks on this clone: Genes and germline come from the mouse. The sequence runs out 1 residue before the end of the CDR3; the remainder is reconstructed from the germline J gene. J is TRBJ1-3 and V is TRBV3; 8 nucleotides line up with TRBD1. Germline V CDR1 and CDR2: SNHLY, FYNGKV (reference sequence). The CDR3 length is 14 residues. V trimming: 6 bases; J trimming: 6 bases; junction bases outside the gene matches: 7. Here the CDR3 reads CASSSTGALNTLYF. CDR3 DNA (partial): TGTGCCAGCAGTTCGACAGGGGCTTTAAATACGCTCTAT.

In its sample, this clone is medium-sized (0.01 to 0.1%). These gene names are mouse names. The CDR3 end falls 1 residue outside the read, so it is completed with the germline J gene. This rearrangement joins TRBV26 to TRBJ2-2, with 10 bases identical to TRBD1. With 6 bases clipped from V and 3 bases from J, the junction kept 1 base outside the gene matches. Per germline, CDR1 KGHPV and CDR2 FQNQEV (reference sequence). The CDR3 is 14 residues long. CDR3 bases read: TGTGCCAGCAGGGGGACAGGGGACACCGGGCAGCTCTAC. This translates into CASRGTGDTGQLY. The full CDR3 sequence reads CASRGTGDTGQLYF.

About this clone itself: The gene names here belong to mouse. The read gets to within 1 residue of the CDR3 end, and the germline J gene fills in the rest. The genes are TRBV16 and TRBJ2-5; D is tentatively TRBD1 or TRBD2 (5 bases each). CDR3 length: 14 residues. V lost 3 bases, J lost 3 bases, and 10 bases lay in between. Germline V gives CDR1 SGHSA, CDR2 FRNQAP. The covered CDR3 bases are TGTGCAAGCAGCTTCGGGACGGGACAAGACACCCAGTAC. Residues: CASSFGTGQDTQY. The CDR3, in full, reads CASSFGTGQDTQYF. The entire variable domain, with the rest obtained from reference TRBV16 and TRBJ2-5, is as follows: NAGVIQTPRHKVTGKGQEATLWCEPISGHSAVFWYRQTIVQGLEFLTYFRNQAPIDDSGMPKERFSAQMPNQSHSTLKIQSTQPQDSAVYLCASSFGTGQDTQYFGPGTRLLVL.

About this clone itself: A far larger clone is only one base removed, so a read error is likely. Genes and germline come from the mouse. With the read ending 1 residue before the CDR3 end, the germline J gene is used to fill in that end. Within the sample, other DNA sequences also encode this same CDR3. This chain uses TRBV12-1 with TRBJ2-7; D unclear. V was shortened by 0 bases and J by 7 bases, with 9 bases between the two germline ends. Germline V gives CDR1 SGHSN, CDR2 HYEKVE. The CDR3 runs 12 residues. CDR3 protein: CASSLDRGEQYF. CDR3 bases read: TGTGCCAGCTCTCTCGACCGGGGAGAACAGTAC.

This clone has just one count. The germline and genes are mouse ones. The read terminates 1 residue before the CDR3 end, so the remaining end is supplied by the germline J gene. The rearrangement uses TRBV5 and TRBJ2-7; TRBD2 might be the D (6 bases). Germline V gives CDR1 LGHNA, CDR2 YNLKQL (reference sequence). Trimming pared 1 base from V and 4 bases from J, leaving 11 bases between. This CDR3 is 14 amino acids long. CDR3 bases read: TGTGCCAGCAGCCAAGGGCTGGGGATATATGAACAGTAC. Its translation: CASSQGLGIYEQY. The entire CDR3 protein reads CASSQGLGIYEQYF.

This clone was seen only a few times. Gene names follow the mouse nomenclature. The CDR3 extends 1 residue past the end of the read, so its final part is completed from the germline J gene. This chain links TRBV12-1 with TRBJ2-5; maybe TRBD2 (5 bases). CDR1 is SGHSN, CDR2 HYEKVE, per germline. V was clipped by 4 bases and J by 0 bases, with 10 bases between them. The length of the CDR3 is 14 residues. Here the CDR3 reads CASSPGLNQDTQYF. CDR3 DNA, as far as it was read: TGTGCCAGCTCCCCTGGGCTTAACCAAGACACCCAGTAC.

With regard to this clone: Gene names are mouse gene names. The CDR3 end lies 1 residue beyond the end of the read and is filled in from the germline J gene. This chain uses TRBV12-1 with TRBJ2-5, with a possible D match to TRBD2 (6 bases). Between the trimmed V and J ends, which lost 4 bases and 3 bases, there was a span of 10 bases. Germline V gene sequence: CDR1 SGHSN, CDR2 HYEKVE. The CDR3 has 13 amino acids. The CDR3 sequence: CASSLDWQDTQYF. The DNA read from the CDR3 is TGTGCCAGCTCCCTTGACTGGCAAGACACCCAGTAC.

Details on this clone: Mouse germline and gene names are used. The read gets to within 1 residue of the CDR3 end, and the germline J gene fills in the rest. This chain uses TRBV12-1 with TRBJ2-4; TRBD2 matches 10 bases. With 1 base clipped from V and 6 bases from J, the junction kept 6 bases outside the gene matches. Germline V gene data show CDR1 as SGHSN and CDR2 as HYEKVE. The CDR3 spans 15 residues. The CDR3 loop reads CASSLAWGGANTLYF. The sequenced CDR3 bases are TGTGCCAGCTCTCTAGCCTGGGGGGGCGCGAACACCTTGTAC.

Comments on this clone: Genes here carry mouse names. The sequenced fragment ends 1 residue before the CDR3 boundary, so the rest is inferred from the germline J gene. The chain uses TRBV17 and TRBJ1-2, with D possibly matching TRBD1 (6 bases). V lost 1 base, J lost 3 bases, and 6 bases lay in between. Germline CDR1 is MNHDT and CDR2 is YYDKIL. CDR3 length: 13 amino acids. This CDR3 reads CASSRGGHSDYTF. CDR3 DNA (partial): TGTGCTAGCAGTAGAGGGGGGCACTCCGACTACACC.

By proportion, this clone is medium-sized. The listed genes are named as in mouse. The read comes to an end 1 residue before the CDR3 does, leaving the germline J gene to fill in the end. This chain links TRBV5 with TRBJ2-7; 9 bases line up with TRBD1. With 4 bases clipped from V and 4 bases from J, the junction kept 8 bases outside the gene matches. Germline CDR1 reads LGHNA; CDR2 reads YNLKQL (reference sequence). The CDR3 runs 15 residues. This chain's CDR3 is CASSPSGTGIYEQYF. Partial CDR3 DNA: TGTGCCAGCAGCCCCTCTGGGACAGGGATTTATGAACAGTAC.

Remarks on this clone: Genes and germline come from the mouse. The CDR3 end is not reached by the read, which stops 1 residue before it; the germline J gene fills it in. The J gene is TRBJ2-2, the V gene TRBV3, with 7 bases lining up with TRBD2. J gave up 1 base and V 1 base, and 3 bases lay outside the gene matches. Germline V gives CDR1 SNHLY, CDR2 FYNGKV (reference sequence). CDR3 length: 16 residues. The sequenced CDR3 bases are TGTGCCAGCAGCTTAGAGGGACTGCGAAACACCGGGCAGCTCTAC. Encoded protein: CASSLEGLRNTGQLY. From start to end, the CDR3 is CASSLEGLRNTGQLYF.

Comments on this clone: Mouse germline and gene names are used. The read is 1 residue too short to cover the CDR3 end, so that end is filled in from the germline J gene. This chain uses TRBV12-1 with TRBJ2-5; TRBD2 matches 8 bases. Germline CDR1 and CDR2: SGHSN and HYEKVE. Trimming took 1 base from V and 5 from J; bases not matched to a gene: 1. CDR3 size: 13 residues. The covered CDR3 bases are TGTGCCAGCTCTCTGGGGGGGCGAGACACCCAGTAC. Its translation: CASSLGGRDTQY. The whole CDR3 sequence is CASSLGGRDTQYF.

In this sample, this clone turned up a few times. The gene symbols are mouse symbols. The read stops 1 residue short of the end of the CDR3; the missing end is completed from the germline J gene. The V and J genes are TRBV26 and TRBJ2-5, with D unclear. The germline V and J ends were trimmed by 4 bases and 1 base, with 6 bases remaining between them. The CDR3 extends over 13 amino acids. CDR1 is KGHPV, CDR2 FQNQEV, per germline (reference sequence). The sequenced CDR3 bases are TGTGCCAGCAGTCGACAAGACCAAGACACCCAGTAC. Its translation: CASSRQDQDTQY. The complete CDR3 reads CASSRQDQDTQYF.

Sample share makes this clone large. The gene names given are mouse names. CDR3 protein: CASSDGGGAETLYF. The sequenced part of the CDR3 DNA is TGTGCCAGCAGTGATGGGGGAGGTGCAGAAACGCTGTAT. The chain uses TRBV13-1 and TRBJ2-3; D remains ambiguous. The observed sequence ends 1 residue before the CDR3 terminus, with the missing tail filled in from the germline J gene. The CDR3 length is 14 residues. V dropped 0 bases and J dropped 1 base, with 6 bases sitting between them. Germline V gene lookup returns CDR1 NSHNY and CDR2 SYGAGN.

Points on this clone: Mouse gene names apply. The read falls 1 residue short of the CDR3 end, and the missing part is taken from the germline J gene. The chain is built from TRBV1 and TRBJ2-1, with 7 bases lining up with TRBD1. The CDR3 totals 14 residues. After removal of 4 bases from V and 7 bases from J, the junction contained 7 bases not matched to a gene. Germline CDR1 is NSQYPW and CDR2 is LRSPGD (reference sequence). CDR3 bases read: TGCACCTGCAGTGGGGGGACAGCGGGAGCTGAGCAGTTC. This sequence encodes CTCSGGTAGAEQF. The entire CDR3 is CTCSGGTAGAEQFF.

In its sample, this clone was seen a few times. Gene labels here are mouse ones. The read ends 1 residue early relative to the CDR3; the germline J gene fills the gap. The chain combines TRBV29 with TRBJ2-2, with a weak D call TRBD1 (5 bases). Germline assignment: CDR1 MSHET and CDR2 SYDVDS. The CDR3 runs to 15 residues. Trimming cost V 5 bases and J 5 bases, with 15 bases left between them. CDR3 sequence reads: CASSPRTGGTGQLYF. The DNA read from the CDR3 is TGTGCTAGCAGTCCCCGCACAGGAGGGACCGGGCAGCTCTAC.

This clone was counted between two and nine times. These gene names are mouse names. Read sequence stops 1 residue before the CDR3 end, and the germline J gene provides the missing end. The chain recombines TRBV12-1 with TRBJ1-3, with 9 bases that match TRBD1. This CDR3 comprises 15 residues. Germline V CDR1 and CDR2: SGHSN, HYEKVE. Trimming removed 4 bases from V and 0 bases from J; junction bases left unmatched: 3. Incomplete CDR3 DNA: TGTGCCAGCTCCCTGACAGGGGGTTCTGGAAATACGCTCTAT. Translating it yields CASSLTGGSGNTLY. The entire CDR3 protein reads CASSLTGGSGNTLYF.

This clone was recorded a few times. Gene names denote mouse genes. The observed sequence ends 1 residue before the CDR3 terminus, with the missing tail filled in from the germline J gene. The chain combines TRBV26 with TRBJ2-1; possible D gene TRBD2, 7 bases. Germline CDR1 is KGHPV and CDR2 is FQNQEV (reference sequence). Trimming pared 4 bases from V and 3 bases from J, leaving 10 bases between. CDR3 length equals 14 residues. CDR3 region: CASSPLGAYAEQFF. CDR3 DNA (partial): TGTGCCAGCAGTCCCCTGGGGGCCTATGCTGAGCAGTTC.

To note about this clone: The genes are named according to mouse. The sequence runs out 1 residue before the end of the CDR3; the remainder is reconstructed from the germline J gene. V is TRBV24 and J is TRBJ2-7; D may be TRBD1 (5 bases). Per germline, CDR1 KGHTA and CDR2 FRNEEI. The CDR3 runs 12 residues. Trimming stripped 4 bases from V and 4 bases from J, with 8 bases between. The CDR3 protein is CASSPDKYEQYF. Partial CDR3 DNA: TGTGCCAGCAGTCCGGACAAATATGAACAGTAC.